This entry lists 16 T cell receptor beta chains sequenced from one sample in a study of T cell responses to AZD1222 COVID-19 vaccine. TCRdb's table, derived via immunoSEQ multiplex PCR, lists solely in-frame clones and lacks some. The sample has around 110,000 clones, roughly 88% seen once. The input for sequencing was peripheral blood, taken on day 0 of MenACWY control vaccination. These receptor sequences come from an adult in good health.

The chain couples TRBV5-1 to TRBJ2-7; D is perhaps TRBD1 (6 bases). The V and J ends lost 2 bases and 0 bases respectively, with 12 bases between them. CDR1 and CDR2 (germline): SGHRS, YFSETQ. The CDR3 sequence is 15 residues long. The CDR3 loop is CASSFGQRPSYEQYF. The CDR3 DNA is TGCGCCAGCAGCTTCGGACAGCGACCCTCCTACGAGCAGTACTTC.

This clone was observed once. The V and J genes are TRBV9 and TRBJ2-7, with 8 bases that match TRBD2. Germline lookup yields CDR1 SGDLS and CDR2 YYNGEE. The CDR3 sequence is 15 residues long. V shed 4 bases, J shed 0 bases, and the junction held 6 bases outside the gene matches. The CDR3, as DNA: TGTGCCAGCAGCACCTCGGGGGGGAGCTCCTACGAGCAGTACTTC. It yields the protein CASSTSGGSSYEQYF.

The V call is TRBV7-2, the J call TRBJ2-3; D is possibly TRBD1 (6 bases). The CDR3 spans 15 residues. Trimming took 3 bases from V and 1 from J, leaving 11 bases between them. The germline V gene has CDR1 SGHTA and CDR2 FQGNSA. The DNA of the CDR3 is TGTGCCAGCAGCTTTAGACAGGCCCGCACAGATACGCAGTATTTT. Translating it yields CASSFRQARTDTQYF.

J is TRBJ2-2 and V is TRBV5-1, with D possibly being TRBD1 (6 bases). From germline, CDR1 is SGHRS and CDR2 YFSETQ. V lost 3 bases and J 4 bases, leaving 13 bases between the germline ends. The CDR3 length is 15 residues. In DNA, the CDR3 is TGCGCCAGCAGCTCGGGAACAGGGTTCACCGGGGAGCTGTTTTTT. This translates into CASSSGTGFTGELFF.

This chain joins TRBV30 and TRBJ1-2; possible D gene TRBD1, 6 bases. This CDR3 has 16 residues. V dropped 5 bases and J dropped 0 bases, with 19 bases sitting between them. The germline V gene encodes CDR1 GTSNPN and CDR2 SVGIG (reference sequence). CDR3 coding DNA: TGTGCCTGGTTTCCAATGAGGACAGATACTAACTATGGCTACACCTTC. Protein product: CAWFPMRTDTNYGYTF.

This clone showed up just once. CDR3 DNA: TGTGCCAAATCGGCGCTGAGCACAGATACGCAGTATTTT. Protein sequence: CAKSALSTDTQYF. The V and J genes are TRBV24-1 and TRBJ2-3; D is unclear. In germline, CDR1 is KGHDR, CDR2 SFDVKD. Trimming shortened V by 11 bases and J by 0 bases, and 11 bases separated the two germline ends. The CDR3 length is 13 residues.

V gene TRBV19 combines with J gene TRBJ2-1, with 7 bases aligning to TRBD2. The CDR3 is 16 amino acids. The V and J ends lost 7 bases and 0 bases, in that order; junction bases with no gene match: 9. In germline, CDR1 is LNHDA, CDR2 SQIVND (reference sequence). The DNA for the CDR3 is TGTGCCAGTAAGTTCCGGGGGGATTCCTCCTACAATGAGCAGTTCTTC. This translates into CASKFRGDSSYNEQFF.

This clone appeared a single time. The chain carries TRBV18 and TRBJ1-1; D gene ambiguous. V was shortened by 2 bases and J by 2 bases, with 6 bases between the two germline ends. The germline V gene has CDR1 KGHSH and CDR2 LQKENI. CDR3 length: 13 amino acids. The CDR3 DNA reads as TGTGCCAGCTCACCAGCCATTAACACTGAAGCTTTCTTT. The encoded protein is CASSPAINTEAFF.

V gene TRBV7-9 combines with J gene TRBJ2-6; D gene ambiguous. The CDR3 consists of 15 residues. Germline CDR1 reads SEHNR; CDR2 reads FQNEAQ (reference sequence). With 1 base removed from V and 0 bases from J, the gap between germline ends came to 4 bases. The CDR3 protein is CASSLGLSGANVLTF. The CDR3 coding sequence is TGTGCCAGCAGCTTAGGACTCTCTGGGGCCAACGTCCTGACTTTC. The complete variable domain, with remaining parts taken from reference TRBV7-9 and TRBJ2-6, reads DTGVSQNPRHKITKRGQNVTFRCDPISEHNRLYWYRQTLGQGPEFLTYFQNEAQLEKSRLLSDRFSAERPKGSFSTLEIQRTEQGDSAMYLCASSLGLSGANVLTFGAGSRLTVL.

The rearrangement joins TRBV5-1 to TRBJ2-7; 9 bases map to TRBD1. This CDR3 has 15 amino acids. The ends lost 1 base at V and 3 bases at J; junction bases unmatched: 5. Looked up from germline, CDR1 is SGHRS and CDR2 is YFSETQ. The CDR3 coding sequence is TGCGCCAGCAGCTTGACCGGGACAGGGTTCTACGAGCAGTACTTC. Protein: CASSLTGTGFYEQYF. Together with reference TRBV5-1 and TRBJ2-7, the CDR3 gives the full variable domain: KAGVTQTPRYLIKTRGQQVTLSCSPISGHRSVSWYQQTPGQGLQFLFEYFSETQRNKGNFPGRFSGRQFSNSRSEMNVSTLELGDSALYLCASSLTGTGFYEQYFGPGTRLTVT.

This chain's CDR3 is CASSSPGQGVAFF. For the CDR3, the DNA is TGTGCCAGCAGCTCCCCCGGACAGGGTGTAGCTTTCTTT. The V and J genes are TRBV5-5 and TRBJ1-1; TRBD1 agrees at 8 bases. Germline values: CDR1 SGHKS, CDR2 YYEKEE (reference sequence). J gave up 10 bases and V 3 bases, and 8 bases lay outside the gene matches. The CDR3 has 13 residues.

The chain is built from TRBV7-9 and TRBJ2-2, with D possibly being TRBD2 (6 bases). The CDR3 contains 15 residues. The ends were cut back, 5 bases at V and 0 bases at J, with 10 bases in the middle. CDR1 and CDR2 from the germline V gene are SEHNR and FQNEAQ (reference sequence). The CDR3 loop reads CASSVGLANTGELFF. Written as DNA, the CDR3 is TGTGCCAGCAGCGTGGGACTGGCGAACACCGGGGAGCTGTTTTTT.

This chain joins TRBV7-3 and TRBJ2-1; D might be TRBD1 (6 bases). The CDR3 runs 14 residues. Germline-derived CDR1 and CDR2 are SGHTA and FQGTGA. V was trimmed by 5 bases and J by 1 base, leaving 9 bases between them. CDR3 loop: CASSRDRSYNEQFF. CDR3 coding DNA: TGTGCCAGCAGCCGTGACAGGTCCTACAATGAGCAGTTCTTC.

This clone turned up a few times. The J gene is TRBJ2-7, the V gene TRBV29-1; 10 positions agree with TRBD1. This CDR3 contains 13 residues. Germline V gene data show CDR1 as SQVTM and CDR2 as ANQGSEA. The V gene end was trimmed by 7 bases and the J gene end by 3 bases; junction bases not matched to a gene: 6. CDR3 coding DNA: TGCAGCGCGCTGAGGGACAGGGGCTACGAGCAGTACTTC. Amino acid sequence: CSALRDRGYEQYF.

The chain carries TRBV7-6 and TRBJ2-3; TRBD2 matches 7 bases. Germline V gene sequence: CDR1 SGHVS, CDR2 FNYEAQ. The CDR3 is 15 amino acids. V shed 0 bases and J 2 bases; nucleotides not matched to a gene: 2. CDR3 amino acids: CASSLAGGFTDTQYF. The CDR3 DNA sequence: TGTGCCAGCAGCTTAGCGGGGGGGTTCACAGATACGCAGTATTTT.

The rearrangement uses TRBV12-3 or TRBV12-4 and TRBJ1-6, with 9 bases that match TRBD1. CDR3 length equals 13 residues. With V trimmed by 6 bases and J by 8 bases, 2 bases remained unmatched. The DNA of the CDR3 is TGTGCCAGCAGAACAGGGGGCTATTCACCCCTCCACTTT. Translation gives CASRTGGYSPLHF.